This TCR beta chain was recovered during a study of vaccination and CD4 T cells after COVID-19 (dated by TCRdb to between 2021 and 2024). Regarding the research as a whole: Every convalescent patient had a positive nasal swab PCR test for SARS-CoV-2, with mild disease in about nine patients and severe disease in one. Six males and four females were included in the convalescent cohort, with two Hispanic individuals, seven Caucasians, two Asians and one multiracial person represented. Post-vaccine blood samples were taken a median of 72 days after the second vaccine dose, with a range of roughly 14 to 250 days. The cultures were stimulated with overlapping spike peptide pools from SARS-CoV-2 and from the common cold coronaviruses HCoV-NL63, HCoV-OC43 and HCoV-229E. Each participant got two doses of either the Pfizer-BioNTech BNT162b2 vaccine (n=8) or the Moderna mRNA-1273 vaccine (n=2). In 10 COVID-19 convalescent patients and 4 infection-naive healthy vaccine recipients, researchers compared the spike-specific CD4+ TCR repertoire from before mRNA vaccination with the repertoire from after. Post-COVID blood samples from convalescent patients were collected a median of approximately 100 days after diagnosis, with a range of 35 to 161 days. Control cultures used a CEFX viral epitope pool as positive control, an HIV-1 Nef peptide pool as negative control, or no peptide. Study-wide findings and limitations: Among the post-vaccine SARS-CoV-2-reactive clones in convalescent patients, a median approximately 90% showed up only after vaccination, which suggests vaccine-specific priming. Relatively few convalescent patients were included in the study, and early timepoints after natural infection were not analyzed. Of the vaccine-specific clones found in convalescent patients, nearly all (304 of 307) were mono-reactive for SARS-CoV-2 spike instead of being cross-reactive with common cold coronaviruses. Although the median number of SARS-CoV-2-reactive clonotypes went up from roughly 23 after infection to roughly 40 after vaccination, the increase was not significant.

The library came from PCR. TCR sequencing of DNA from cultured CD4+ T cells used the Oncomine TCR Beta short-read assay at the Johns Hopkins FTIC core. The QIAamp micro DNA kit was used to extract genomic DNA from the cultured CD4+ T cells. Oncomine TCR Beta libraries made from cultured CD4+ T cells were pooled using unique dual indexes and sequenced on an Illumina iSeq 100. The paper's processing steps were these. Non-productive sequences were filtered out, and CDR3s that did not start with C, did not end with F or W, or were shorter than 7 amino acids were discarded. Antigen-specific clonotypes were identified using the MANAFEST web application through comparison of peptide-stimulated wells with reference and other culture wells. Positive clones required FDR below 0.05, an odds ratio above 5, and productive frequency above 0.1% in at least two of three replicate wells. A clonotype counted as cross-reactive if it showed significant expansion both in the SARS-CoV-2 spike wells and in at least one common cold coronavirus spike condition. Levenshtein distances (stringdist) and unrooted phylogenetic trees (ape) in R version 3.6.1 were used to assess CDR3 homology. Using fastp at Q25 and MiXCR, TCRdb reprocessed the public reads and kept productive beta chains. Entries are consolidated by CDR3 protein sequence, retaining the most common genes and DNA. For this entry, the V and J calls and clone size follow TCRdb and not the study's own pipeline. The sample includes fewer than 20,000 distinct CDR3 sequences, with roughly two fifths observed a single time. The top ten clonotypes cover approximately 4% of the sample.

The treatment or condition label here, explained by the study, means: roughly 10-day PBMC culture with coronavirus spike peptide pools or control peptides (ViraFEST assay). The ViraFEST assay, used in the study, expanded antigen-specific T cells with peptide pools and then identified the expanded clonotypes through TCR sequencing. The convalescent patients' positive SARS-CoV-2 PCR tests fell between March and December 2020, which was before the Alpha, Beta and Delta variants emerged in the United States. About 2 million PBMCs per well were cultured in IMDM with roughly 5% human AB serum and 8 to 10 IU/ml IL-2, plus 10 ug/ml peptide pools. Half of the culture medium was replaced with fresh IL-2-containing medium on days 3 and 7. Once the cells had been in culture for around ten days, the EasySep CD4+ T cell isolation kit was used to isolate CD4+ T cells by negative selection. Ficoll-Paque Plus gradient centrifugation was used to isolate PBMCs from whole blood, and the isolated PBMCs were then either used fresh or cryopreserved at -140C. In general, triplicate wells were set up for every culture condition.

The junction shows trimming of 4 bases on V and 4 bases on J, and the gene matches do not reach 3 bases of it. In the germline V gene, CDR1 corresponds to SNHLY and CDR2 to FYNNEI. Its CDR3 holds 13 amino acids, cysteine through phenylalanine. Only the CDR3 DNA is retained, 39 bases long and in frame from the first base. A note on this clonotype: The antigen it binds to is not known. The record has no base qualities; no much larger clone is one base away.

The rearranged segments are TRBV2 and TRBJ2-5, with 7 bases aligning to TRBD1. The TCR sequence derives from a human donor who had recovered from COVID-19. Material for sequencing was CD4+ T cells from blood, cultured in vitro. The CDR3 protein sequence reads: CASSGQGGETQYF. The nucleotides read TGTGCCAGCAGTGGACAGGGTGGAGAGACCCAGTACTTC.